A single sample gave rise to the 30 T cell receptor beta chains below, sequenced in a study of post-analysis software for immune sequencing data. Researchers reported that TCR beta cDNA libraries carried unique molecular identifiers. One entry per CDR3 protein results from TCRdb running MiXCR on the PCR reads. In the table there are roughly 650,000 distinct CDR3 sequences, around 64% of which are singletons. Their antigens remain unidentified. Whole-study findings and limits: Several TRBV segments (TRBV5-6, TRBV5-1 and TRBV20-1 among them) occurred more frequently in patients than in controls.

The sample consisted of blood. The source of these receptors is a girl aged 2-10 years with multiple sclerosis.

The chain recombines TRBV20-1 with TRBJ2-5, with 9 bases fitting TRBD1. Germline V gene lookup returns CDR1 DFQATT and CDR2 SNEGSKA (reference sequence). Trimming took 6 bases from V and 11 from J; bases not matched to a gene: 13. The CDR3 covers 13 residues. DNA of the CDR3: TGCAGTGCCCGGGACAGGGTAATCAATGAGCAGTACTTC. Translated: CSARDRVINEQYF.

This clonotype was observed a few times. A junction end diverges from the germline sequence, so it may reflect a read error. This chain links TRBV7-7 with TRBJ2-1; no clear D. CDR1 and CDR2 from the germline V gene are SSHAT and FNYEAQ (reference sequence). This CDR3 region has 16 residues. The CDR3, as DNA: TGTGCTAGCAGCTTAGGTTTCGGCGTAGGCGACGATGAGCAGTTCTTC. Its translation is CASSLGFGVGDDEQFF.

With regard to this clonotype: The junction departs from germline at one end; a sequencing error may be responsible. The V and J genes are TRBV7-9 and TRBJ2-1, with D possibly being TRBD1 or TRBD2 (7 bases each). The germline gives CDR1 SEHNR, CDR2 FQNEAQ (reference sequence). The CDR3 runs to 16 residues. CDR3 in amino acids: CAGSSGRTGAYNEQFF. The CDR3 DNA reads TGTGCCGGCAGCTCCGGGAGGACAGGTGCCTACAATGAGCAGTTCTTC.

V gene TRBV20-1 combines with J gene TRBJ2-1, with D uncertain. V was pared by 6 bases and J by 4 bases, with 13 bases between. CDR1 DFQATT and CDR2 SNEGSKA come from the germline V gene (reference sequence). CDR3 length: 13 amino acids. CDR3: CSAPGSVYNEQFF. For the CDR3, the DNA is TGCAGTGCCCCTGGCAGCGTGTACAATGAGCAGTTCTTC.

The chain uses TRBV13 and TRBJ2-7, with D possibly being TRBD1 or TRBD2 (6 bases each). The germline V gene has CDR1 PRHDT and CDR2 FYEKMQ (reference sequence). Trimming took off 3 bases at V and 0 bases at J, with 18 bases between the two ends. This CDR3 region has 17 residues. In DNA, the CDR3 is TGTGCCAGCAGCTTCGGAGGGGGAGACTACAGCTCCTACGAGCAGTACTTC. It encodes CASSFGGGDYSSYEQYF.

This clonotype was observed a handful of times. The rearrangement uses TRBV6-4 and TRBJ2-1, with 10 bases identical to TRBD1. Per germline, CDR1 MRHNA and CDR2 SNTAGT. J was trimmed by 9 bases and V by 4 bases; bases with no gene match: 3. The CDR3 sequence is 13 residues long. The CDR3 protein is CASSGTGGLEQFF. The DNA for the CDR3 is TGTGCCAGCAGTGGGACAGGGGGGCTTGAGCAGTTCTTC.

The J gene is TRBJ1-1, the V gene TRBV10-3; 9 bases align to TRBD1. Germline loops: CDR1 ENHRY, CDR2 SYGVKD. The CDR3 is made up of 13 amino acids. Unmatched junction bases numbered 7, after V lost 6 bases and J lost 8 bases. This CDR3 is CAIRDRGKLEAFF. CDR3 DNA sequence: TGTGCCATCAGGGACAGGGGCAAGCTCGAAGCTTTCTTT.

The chain uses TRBV7-2 and TRBJ2-1, with 11 bases identical to TRBD2. Germline V gene lookup returns CDR1 SGHTA and CDR2 FQGNSA. The CDR3 runs to 17 residues. J gave up 0 bases and V 2 bases, and 3 bases lay outside the gene matches. CDR3 sequence: CASSLRLAGPSYNEQFF. In nucleotides, the CDR3 is TGTGCCAGCAGCTTAAGACTAGCGGGGCCCTCCTACAATGAGCAGTTCTTC.

V and J are TRBV29-1 and TRBJ1-6; D perhaps matches TRBD1 (5 bases). The V end lost 7 bases, the J end lost 7 bases, and 14 bases lay between the germline ends. Germline lookup yields CDR1 SQVTM and CDR2 ANQGSEA. The CDR3 spans 13 residues. The CDR3 spells CSAAQDSNSPLHF. In DNA, the CDR3 is TGCAGCGCTGCACAGGACTCCAATTCACCCCTCCACTTT.

V usage is TRBV12-3 or TRBV12-4 and J usage is TRBJ2-5; D uncertain. This CDR3 is 14 amino acids long. V shed 5 bases and J shed 2 bases, with 12 bases lying between them. In nucleotides, the CDR3 is TGTGCCAGCAGTCCGCAAGCGCTGCAAGAGACCCAGTACTTC. It codes for CASSPQALQETQYF.

This rearrangement joins TRBV30 to TRBJ2-7; D gene uncertain. The CDR3 extends over 11 amino acids. The germline gives CDR1 GTSNPN, CDR2 SVGIG (reference sequence). V was pared by 1 base and J by 0 bases, with 1 base between. The CDR3 bases are TGTGCCTGGAGTGGCTCCTACGAGCAGTACTTC. Its protein product is CAWSGSYEQYF.

The chain uses TRBV7-3 and TRBJ1-2; D is unresolved. With 5 bases removed from V and 6 bases from J, the gap between germline ends came to 13 bases. This CDR3 has 13 residues. Germline-derived CDR1 and CDR2 are SGHTA and FQGTGA. The DNA of the CDR3 is TGTGCCAGCAGCCTCGTTGTAGGGAATGGCTACACCTTC. It encodes CASSLVVGNGYTF.

The J gene is TRBJ2-1, the V gene TRBV29-1; maybe TRBD1 (6 bases). The CDR3 has 16 residues. Germline-derived CDR1 and CDR2 are SQVTM and ANQGSEA. Trimming took off 1 base at V and 4 bases at J, with 17 bases between the two ends. CDR3 in DNA: TGCAGCGTTGAAGGGCAGGGGTGGGCGAAGTACAATGAGCAGTTCTTC. Its protein is CSVEGQGWAKYNEQFF.

In its sample, this clonotype was seen once. The rearrangement uses TRBV5-1 and TRBJ1-2; 9 bases fit TRBD1. The V and J ends lost 8 bases and 5 bases, in that order; junction bases with no gene match: 4. The CDR3 has 12 amino acids. Germline CDR1 SGHRS, CDR2 YFSETQ. This CDR3 reads CASYRGRYGYTF. CDR3 nucleotide sequence: TGCGCCAGTTACAGGGGGCGATATGGCTACACCTTC.

This rearrangement joins TRBV10-2 to TRBJ2-5; a weak D match, TRBD2 (5 bases). Germline values: CDR1 WSHSY, CDR2 SAAADI. The V gene lost 2 bases and the J gene lost 11 bases, with 18 bases spanning the gap. The CDR3 extends over 14 amino acids. CDR3 bases: TGCGCCAGCAGTGAGGCTAACCGAGGGTGGGAGCAGTACTTC. It translates to CASSEANRGWEQYF.

This chain links TRBV29-1 with TRBJ2-4, with D perhaps TRBD2 (6 bases). The CDR3 is made up of 12 amino acids. Trimming removed 4 bases from V and 4 bases from J, with 8 bases in between. From germline, CDR1 is SQVTM and CDR2 ANQGSEA. The CDR3: CSVVEGKNIQYF. CDR3 DNA sequence: TGCAGCGTTGTGGAGGGTAAAAACATTCAGTACTTC.

The chain couples TRBV20-1 to TRBJ2-1; TRBD2 is a possible D gene (5 bases). Trimming took 5 bases from V and 7 from J, leaving 12 bases between them. This CDR3 contains 12 residues. CDR1 is DFQATT, CDR2 SNEGSKA, per germline (reference sequence). The DNA of the CDR3 is TGCAGTGCTGAACGGACTTTTAATGAGCAGTTCTTC. It codes for CSAERTFNEQFF.

This clonotype was seen at least ten times. Mismatch with germline at one junction end may stem from a read error. The gene calls are TRBV5-1 and TRBJ2-7; 9 bases align to TRBD1. Germline V gene data show CDR1 as SGHRS and CDR2 as YFSETQ. The CDR3 is 14 residues long. CDR3 sequence (DNA): TGTGCCAGCAGCTTAGGGACAGGGACCTACGAGCAGTACTTC. This sequence encodes CASSLGTGTYEQYF.

The chain employs TRBV10-1 and TRBJ1-2; TRBD1 might be the D (5 bases). V was clipped by 5 bases and J by 2 bases, with 12 bases between them. Germline-derived CDR1 and CDR2 are WNHNN and SYGVQD (reference sequence). CDR3 length equals 14 residues. This CDR3 reads CASSLQGPNYGYTF. The DNA of the CDR3 is TGCGCCAGCAGTCTCCAGGGACCCAACTATGGCTACACCTTC.

V gene TRBV29-1 combines with J gene TRBJ1-2; D remains ambiguous. V was trimmed by 4 bases and J by 1 base, leaving 7 bases between them. CDR1 is SQVTM and CDR2 is ANQGSEA in the germline V gene. The CDR3 has 12 amino acids. CDR3 in DNA: TGCAGCGTTGCTAAGATTAACTATGGCTACACCTTC. Encoded protein: CSVAKINYGYTF.

This clonotype was counted only a few times. This chain uses TRBV2 with TRBJ2-7; 7 bases agree with TRBD1. Germline loops: CDR1 SNHLY, CDR2 FYNNEI. The CDR3 length is 14 residues. After removal of 5 bases from V and 0 bases from J, the junction contained 4 bases not matched to a gene. CDR3 loop: CASSRTGFSYEQYF. CDR3 coding DNA: TGTGCCAGCAGTCGGACAGGATTCTCCTACGAGCAGTACTTC.

The chain has TRBV6-5 and TRBJ2-3, with 8 bases matching TRBD2. This CDR3 comprises 14 residues. With 4 bases clipped from V and 5 bases from J, the junction kept 5 bases outside the gene matches. CDR1 and CDR2 (germline): MNHEY, SVGAGI. The CDR3 DNA follows: TGTGCCAGCAGTTCTCGCACTAGCGGAGATACGCAGTATTTT. It codes for CASSSRTSGDTQYF.

The V gene is TRBV12-3 or TRBV12-4, the J gene TRBJ2-3; TRBD1 agrees at 7 bases. CDR3 length: 13 residues. Trimming at V came to 6 bases and at J to 6 bases, leaving 6 bases not matched to a gene. The CDR3 sequence is CASRNTGADTQYF. The CDR3 region has the DNA TGTGCCAGCAGGAATACAGGGGCGGATACGCAGTATTTT.

V usage is TRBV29-1 and J usage is TRBJ2-1; D call uncertain. This CDR3 is built from 13 residues. V was trimmed by 2 bases and J by 8 bases, leaving 13 bases between them. CDR1 is SQVTM, CDR2 ANQGSEA, per germline. The CDR3: CSVEIGPQDEQFF. CDR3 in DNA: TGCAGCGTTGAAATAGGACCCCAGGATGAGCAGTTCTTC.

Notes on this clonotype: Germline is not matched at one junction end, which may reflect a read error. The chain has TRBV7-8 and TRBJ1-2; 11 bases are a match to TRBD1. The CDR3 sequence is 15 residues long. Per the germline V gene, CDR1 is SGHVS and CDR2 is FQNEAQ. The CDR3 DNA reads as TGTACCAGCAGCCCAGGACAGGGGGCAAGCTATGGCTACACCTTC. Translation: CTSSPGQGASYGYTF.

The chain couples TRBV9 to TRBJ2-5; TRBD2 agrees at 8 bases. The end of the DNA is better explained by TRBJ2-7, so the J call may be wrong. Germline V gene sequence: CDR1 SGDLS, CDR2 YYNGEE. This CDR3 region has 17 residues. The CDR3 protein is CASSVSAGVLRFAEQYF. CDR3 coding DNA: TGTGCCAGCAGCGTTTCAGCGGGAGTTCTTAGATTCGCCGAGCAGTACTTC.

This clonotype turned up a few times. The junction does not match germline at one end; this may be a read error. J is TRBJ2-7 and V is TRBV20-1; 7 bases match TRBD2. Looked up from germline, CDR1 is DFQATT and CDR2 is SNEGSKA (reference sequence). CDR3 size: 14 residues. The CDR3 region has the DNA TGCGGTGCTAGTAACAGCGGGGAAACCTACGAGCAGTACTTC. Its translation is CGASNSGETYEQYF.

The chain employs TRBV4-1 and TRBJ1-1; TRBD1 matches 7 bases. This CDR3 region has 15 residues. V lost 1 base and J lost 3; bases outside the gene matches: 5. The germline gives CDR1 MGHRA, CDR2 YSYEKL. In nucleotides, the CDR3 is TGCGCCAGCAGCCAAGTGACAGGGTTAGACACTGAAGCTTTCTTT. Encoded protein: CASSQVTGLDTEAFF.

The chain couples TRBV11-2 to TRBJ2-5; 8 positions agree with TRBD2. The CDR3 spans 17 residues. V dropped 4 bases and J dropped 3; count of bases not matched to a gene: 13. Germline V gives CDR1 SGHAT, CDR2 FQNNGV. CDR3 DNA: TGTGCCAGCAGCTCCGCCGGGGGGGGCCTGTTTGAAGAGACCCAGTACTTC. Its translation is CASSSAGGGLFEETQYF.

This clonotype has only a few counts. A junction boundary mismatches the germline segment, possibly from a read error. The chain links TRBV6-6 to TRBJ1-2; 7 bases are shared with TRBD1. The CDR3 runs to 13 residues. Germline V gives CDR1 MNHNY, CDR2 SVGAGI (reference sequence). Here the CDR3 reads CASSYDRAYGYTF. In DNA, the CDR3 is TGTGCCAGCAGTTACGACAGGGCCTATGGTTACACCTTC.